The 16 T cell receptor beta chains below all came from one sample that was sequenced in a study of cytomegalovirus exposure and HLA in healthy donors. PCR primers comprised 60 Vbeta and 13 Jbeta primers. TCRdb keeps only in-frame clones here, not all; method: immunoSEQ multiplex PCR. Of under 150,000 clones in the sample, roughly 79% were seen once. The specimen sequenced was PBMCs. The receptor source for this set is a boy younger than 10 in good health and CMV-seronegative.

The CDR3 DNA reads as TGTGCCAACCACCCGACAGGGTCTGGCTACACCTTC. This codes for CANHPTGSGYTF. V and J are TRBV30 and TRBJ1-2; the match to TRBD1 covers 7 bases. Trimming cost V 8 bases and J 7 bases; bases outside gene matches: 10. From germline, CDR1 is GTSNPN and CDR2 SVGIG (reference sequence). There are 12 residues in the CDR3.

This clone was counted a single time. V usage is TRBV10-3 and J usage is TRBJ2-5; possibly TRBD1 or TRBD2 for D (5 bases each). The ends were cut back, 6 bases at V and 2 bases at J, with 13 bases in the middle. The CDR3 contains 14 residues. Germline V gene sequence: CDR1 ENHRY, CDR2 SYGVKD. The CDR3 bases are TGTGCCATCAGCGAGAGGGGCCAACAAGAGACCCAGTACTTC. Translated, it gives CAISERGQQETQYF.

This clone has only a few counts. This chain joins TRBV30 and TRBJ2-5, with 7 bases identical to TRBD2. CDR3 length: 13 amino acids. Trimming at V came to 2 bases and at J to 5 bases, leaving 5 bases not matched to a gene. The germline gives CDR1 GTSNPN, CDR2 SVGIG (reference sequence). CDR3 loop: CAWSRRGWETQYF. CDR3 DNA sequence: TGTGCCTGGAGTAGGCGGGGGTGGGAGACCCAGTACTTC.

The chain uses TRBV4-3 and TRBJ1-2, with a weak D call TRBD1 (6 bases). The CDR3 extends over 15 amino acids. Looked up from germline, CDR1 is LGHNA and CDR2 is YSLEER. V dropped 0 bases and J dropped 4 bases, with 12 bases sitting between them. CDR3 DNA: TGCGCCAGCAGCCAAGAGGCAGGGGCTCCCTATGGCTACACCTTC. It is translated as CASSQEAGAPYGYTF.

The chain has TRBV14 and TRBJ1-4; TRBD1 aligns across 7 bases. Germline CDR1 and CDR2: SGHDN and FVKESK. With 1 base clipped from V and 2 bases from J, the junction kept 13 bases outside the gene matches. The CDR3 is 19 residues long. The CDR3 loop is CASSQAGVIKGQTNEKLFF. The CDR3 DNA reads TGTGCCAGCAGCCAAGCGGGGGTTATTAAGGGACAGACTAATGAAAAACTGTTTTTT.

This sequence joins TRBV11-2 and TRBJ1-1; D unresolved. CDR1 and CDR2 (germline): SGHAT, FQNNGV. The CDR3 spans 14 residues. Trimming took off 3 bases at V and 1 base at J, with 9 bases between the two ends. CDR3 in amino acids: CASSLSAWNTEAFF. The CDR3 DNA reads as TGTGCCAGCAGCTTGAGCGCATGGAACACTGAAGCTTTCTTT.

The chain is built from TRBV28 and TRBJ2-7, with D possibly being TRBD2 (7 bases). Trimming shortened V by 4 bases and J by 4 bases, and 17 bases separated the two germline ends. Germline V lookup: CDR1 MDHEN, CDR2 SYDVKM. The CDR3 totals 15 residues. In DNA form, the CDR3 reads TGTGCCAGCAGTTCCCTGGGGGGGGGCCGATACGAGCAGTACTTC. It translates to CASSSLGGGRYEQYF. The full variable domain, in which reference TRBV28 and TRBJ2-7 provide the parts outside the CDR3, is DVKVTQSSRYLVKRTGEKVFLECVQDMDHENMFWYRQDPGLGLRLIYFSYDVKMKEKGDIPEGYSVSREKKERFSLILESASTNQTSMYLCASSSLGGGRYEQYFGPGTRLTVT.

The chain uses TRBV5-5 and TRBJ1-2; 8 positions agree with TRBD1. In germline, CDR1 is SGHKS, CDR2 YYEKEE (reference sequence). This CDR3 is 13 amino acids long. The V segment lost 4 bases and the J segment 8 bases; nucleotides outside the gene matches: 7. The CDR3, as DNA: TGTGCCAGCAGCCTCGGGACAGGCCGCGGCTACACCTTC. It codes for CASSLGTGRGYTF.

In its sample, this clone was seen a few times. The chain links TRBV9 to TRBJ2-1; 8 bases are a match to TRBD1. Germline V lookup: CDR1 SGDLS, CDR2 YYNGEE. V lost 3 bases and J lost 8; bases outside the gene matches: 13. CDR3 size: 16 residues. The CDR3 DNA is TGTGCCAGCAGCGCCCCGACAGGGGTGGAGTTGGATGAGCAGTTCTTC. Its protein product is CASSAPTGVELDEQFF.

This clone was seen a few times. This chain links TRBV2 with TRBJ1-1; the D is unclear. The V end lost 4 bases, the J end lost 1 base, and 10 bases lay between the germline ends. The CDR3 covers 14 residues. Germline CDR1 reads SNHLY; CDR2 reads FYNNEI. CDR3 in DNA: TGTGCCAGCAGTGTCGAGATTAAGAACACTGAAGCTTTCTTT. It is translated as CASSVEIKNTEAFF.

This sequence joins TRBV7-9 and TRBJ1-2; 7 nucleotides match TRBD1. Germline CDR1 reads SEHNR; CDR2 reads FQNEAQ (reference sequence). This CDR3 has 11 residues. The trim removed 6 bases at V and 7 bases at J, leaving 2 bases unmatched. The CDR3 region has the DNA TGTGCCAGCAGTTGGGACAGTGGCTACACCTTC. This encodes CASSWDSGYTF.

This chain uses TRBV7-9 with TRBJ2-1, with 12 bases fitting TRBD2. V was clipped by 1 base and J by 6 bases; unmatched bases: 7. The CDR3 is 17 amino acids. Germline CDR1 SEHNR, CDR2 FQNEAQ (reference sequence). This chain's CDR3 is CASSLGALAGGLNEQFF. DNA of the CDR3: TGTGCCAGCAGCTTAGGGGCTCTAGCGGGAGGGCTCAATGAGCAGTTCTTC.

This chain uses TRBV4-1 with TRBJ1-1; maybe TRBD1 (5 bases). The germline gives CDR1 MGHRA, CDR2 YSYEKL. The CDR3 is 16 residues long. Trimming shortened V by 1 base and J by 4 bases, and 16 bases separated the two germline ends. The CDR3 bases are TGCGCCAGCAGCCAAGTATTTCCAGGGTACAGCACTGAAGCTTTCTTT. Amino acid sequence: CASSQVFPGYSTEAFF.

This chain uses TRBV6-1 with TRBJ1-2, with 7 bases that match TRBD1. Looked up from germline, CDR1 is MNHNS and CDR2 is SASEGT. The V segment lost 2 bases and the J segment 7 bases; nucleotides outside the gene matches: 7. The CDR3 covers 14 residues. The CDR3 DNA is TGTGCCAGCAGTGAAACGACAGGGTGGAGTGGCTACACCTTC. This codes for CASSETTGWSGYTF.

V gene TRBV7-2 combines with J gene TRBJ2-5, with 11 bases that match TRBD2. With V trimmed by 3 bases and J by 5 bases, 8 bases remained unmatched. This CDR3 region has 16 residues. Germline assignment: CDR1 SGHTA and CDR2 FQGNSA. CDR3 coding DNA: TGTGCCAGCAGCTTTATCCTAGCGGGAGGAGGGGAGACCCAGTACTTC. It encodes CASSFILAGGGETQYF. Combining the CDR3 with reference TRBV7-2 and TRBJ2-5 gives the whole variable domain GAGVSQSPSNKVTEKGKDVELRCDPISGHTALYWYRQSLGQGLEFLIYFQGNSAPDKSGLPSDRFSAERTGGSVSTLTIQRTQQEDSAVYLCASSFILAGGGETQYFGPGTRLLVL.

The chain recombines TRBV5-6 with TRBJ2-2; a weak D match, TRBD2 (6 bases). CDR3 length: 14 amino acids. Germline CDR1 is SGHDT and CDR2 is YYEEEE. Trimming left V 4 bases short and J 7 bases short, with 14 bases between. CDR3 region: CASSPPVGGGELFF. DNA for the CDR3: TGTGCCAGCAGCCCCCCGGTGGGAGGCGGGGAGCTGTTTTTT. Together with reference TRBV5-6 and TRBJ2-2, the CDR3 gives the full variable domain: DAGVTQSPTHLIKTRGQQVTLRCSPKSGHDTVSWYQQALGQGPQFIFQYYEEEERQRGNFPDRFSGHQFPNYSSELNVNALLLGDSALYLCASSPPVGGGELFFGEGSRLTVL.